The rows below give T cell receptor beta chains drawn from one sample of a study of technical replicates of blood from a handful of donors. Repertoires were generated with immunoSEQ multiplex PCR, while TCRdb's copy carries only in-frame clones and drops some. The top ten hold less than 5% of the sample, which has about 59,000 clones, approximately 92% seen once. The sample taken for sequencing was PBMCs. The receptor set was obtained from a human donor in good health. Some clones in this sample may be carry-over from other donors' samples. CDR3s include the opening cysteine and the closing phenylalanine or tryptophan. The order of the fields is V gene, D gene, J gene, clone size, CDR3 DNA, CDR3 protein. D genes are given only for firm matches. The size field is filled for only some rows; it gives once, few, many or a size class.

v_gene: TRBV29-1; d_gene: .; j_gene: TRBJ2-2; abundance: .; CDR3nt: TGCAGCGTTGGGGGAACAGGCGGGGAGCTGTTTTTT; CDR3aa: CSVGGTGGELFF
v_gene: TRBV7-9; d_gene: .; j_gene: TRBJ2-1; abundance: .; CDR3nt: TGTGCCAGCAGCTTAGGCGGTTGGGACTTATCCTACAATGAGCAGTTCTTC; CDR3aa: CASSLGGWDLSYNEQFF
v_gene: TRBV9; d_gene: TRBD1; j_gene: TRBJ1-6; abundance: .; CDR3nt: TGTGCCAGCAGCGGACTTTCCGGGACAGGGGCCTCACCCCTCCACTTT; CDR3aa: CASSGLSGTGASPLHF
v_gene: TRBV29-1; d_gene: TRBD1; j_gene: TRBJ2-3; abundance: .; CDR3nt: TGCAGCGTTGAGGGGACAGGGGGCGGCACAGATACGCAGTATTTT; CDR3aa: CSVEGTGGGTDTQYF
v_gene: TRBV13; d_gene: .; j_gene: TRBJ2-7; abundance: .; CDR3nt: TGTGCCAGCAGCTTATTGGCAGGTGTGACGCACGAGCAGTACTTC; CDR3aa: CASSLLAGVTHEQYF
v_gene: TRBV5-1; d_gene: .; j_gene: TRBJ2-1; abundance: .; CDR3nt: TGCGCCAGCAGCTTGGCCCCAGGGGAGCAGTTCTTC; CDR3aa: CASSLAPGEQFF
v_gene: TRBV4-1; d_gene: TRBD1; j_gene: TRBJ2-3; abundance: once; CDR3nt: TGCGCCAGCAGCCTTACACCGGGACAGGGAGGTGATACGCAGTATTTT; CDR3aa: CASSLTPGQGGDTQYF
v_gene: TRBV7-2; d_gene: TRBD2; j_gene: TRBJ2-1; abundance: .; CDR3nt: TGTGCCAGCAGCCAAGCGGGGGGACTACAGTATGAGCAGTTCTTC; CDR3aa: CASSQAGGLQYEQFF
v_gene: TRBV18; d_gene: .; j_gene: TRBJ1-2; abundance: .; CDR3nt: TGTGCCAGCTCACAGACCCAGGGCTATGGCTACACCTTC; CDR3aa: CASSQTQGYGYTF
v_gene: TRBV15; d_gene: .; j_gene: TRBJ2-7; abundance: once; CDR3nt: TGTGCCACCAGCAGAGTCGACAGGAAGGAAGAGCAGTACTTC; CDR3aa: CATSRVDRKEEQYF
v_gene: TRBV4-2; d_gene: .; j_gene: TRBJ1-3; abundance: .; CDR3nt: TGTGCCAGCAGCCAAGACCAGGGGCCAGGAAACACCATATATTTT; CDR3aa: CASSQDQGPGNTIYF
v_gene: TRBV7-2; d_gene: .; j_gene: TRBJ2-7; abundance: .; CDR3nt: TGTGCCAGCAGCTTAGCGGTAGACAGATCCTACGAGCAGTACTTC; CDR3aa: CASSLAVDRSYEQYF
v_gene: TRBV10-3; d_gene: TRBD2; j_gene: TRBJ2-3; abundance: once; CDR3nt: TGTGCCATCAGTGATGTCGGGGCTAGCGGGAGTCTCGATACGCAGTATTTT; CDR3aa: CAISDVGASGSLDTQYF
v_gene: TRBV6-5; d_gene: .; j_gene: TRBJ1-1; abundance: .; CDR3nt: TGTGCCAGCAGTTATAGGGGCATCGGCACTGAAGCTTTCTTT; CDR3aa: CASSYRGIGTEAFF
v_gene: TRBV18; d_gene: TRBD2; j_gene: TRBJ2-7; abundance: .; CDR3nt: TGTGCCAGCTCAAGAGCGGGAGTTAACGAGCAGTACTTC; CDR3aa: CASSRAGVNEQYF
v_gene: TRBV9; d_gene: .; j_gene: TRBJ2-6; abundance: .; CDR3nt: TGTGCCAGCAGCGTAGGGAACGGGAGACGCTCTGGGGCCAACGTCCTGACTTTC; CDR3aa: CASSVGNGRRSGANVLTF
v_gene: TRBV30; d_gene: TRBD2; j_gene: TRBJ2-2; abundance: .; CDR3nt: TGTGCCTGGACCCGGGGACTAGCGGGAGGGCCGGACACCGGGGAGCTGTTTTTT; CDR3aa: CAWTRGLAGGPDTGELFF
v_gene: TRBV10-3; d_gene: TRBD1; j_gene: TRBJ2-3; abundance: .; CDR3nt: TGTGCCATCAGTGGGGGGGACAGGGTCTCGGGGGATACGCAGTATTTT; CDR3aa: CAISGGDRVSGDTQYF
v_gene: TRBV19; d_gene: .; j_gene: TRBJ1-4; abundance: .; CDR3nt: TGTGCCAGTAGTATACATCAACAGGGTTTACAGGAAAAACTGTTTTTT; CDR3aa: CASSIHQQGLQEKLFF
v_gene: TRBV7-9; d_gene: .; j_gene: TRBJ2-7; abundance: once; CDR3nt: TGTGCCAGCAGCTTAGTTACAGCAATATCCTACGAGCAGTACTTC; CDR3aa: CASSLVTAISYEQYF
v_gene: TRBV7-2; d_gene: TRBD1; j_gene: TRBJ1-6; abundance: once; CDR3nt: TGTGCCAGCAGCCGGACACAGGGGGCCAATAATTCACCCCTCCACTTT; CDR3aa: CASSRTQGANNSPLHF
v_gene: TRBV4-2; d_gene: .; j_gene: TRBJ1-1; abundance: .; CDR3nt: TGTGCCAGCAGCCAGGTAGACAGGTCCGCTGAAGCTTTCTTT; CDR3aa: CASSQVDRSAEAFF
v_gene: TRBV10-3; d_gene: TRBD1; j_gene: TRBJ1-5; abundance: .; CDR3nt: TGTGCCATCAGTGTGTGGGACAGGGCCTACAATCAGCCCCAGCATTTT; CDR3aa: CAISVWDRAYNQPQHF
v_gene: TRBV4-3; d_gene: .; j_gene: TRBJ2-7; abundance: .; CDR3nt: TGCGCCAGCAGCCAAGAGGAGGGAAGGACCTACGAGCAGTACTTC; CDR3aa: CASSQEEGRTYEQYF
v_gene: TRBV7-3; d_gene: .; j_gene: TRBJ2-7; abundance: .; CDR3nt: TGTGCCAGCAGCTTATCCCCCCGCTACCGAACCAACGAGCAGTACTTC; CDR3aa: CASSLSPRYRTNEQYF
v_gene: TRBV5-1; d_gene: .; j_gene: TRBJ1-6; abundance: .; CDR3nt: TGCGCCAGCAGCTTGGCCAGGGGAAATTCACCCCTCCACTTT; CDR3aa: CASSLARGNSPLHF
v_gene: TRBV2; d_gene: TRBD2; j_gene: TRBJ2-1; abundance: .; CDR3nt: TGTGCCTGTCAGCGGACTAGTATCGCTGAGCAGTTCTTC; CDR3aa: CACQRTSIAEQFF
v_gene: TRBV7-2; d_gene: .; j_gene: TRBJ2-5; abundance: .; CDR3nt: TGTGCCAGCAGCTTAGTCCCAGGGTCGACCCAGTACTTC; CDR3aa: CASSLVPGSTQYF
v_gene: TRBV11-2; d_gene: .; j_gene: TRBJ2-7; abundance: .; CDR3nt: TGTGCCAGCAGCTTAGTAACTTCCTACGAGCAGTACTTC; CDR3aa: CASSLVTSYEQYF
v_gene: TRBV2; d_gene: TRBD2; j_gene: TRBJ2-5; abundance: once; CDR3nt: TGTGCCAGCAGTGGACTAGCGGGAGTGCGACAAGAGACCCAGTACTTC; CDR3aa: CASSGLAGVRQETQYF
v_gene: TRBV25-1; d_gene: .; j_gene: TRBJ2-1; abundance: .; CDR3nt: TGTGCCAGCAGTGAATTCGGGGGTTCCTACAATGAGCAGTTCTTC; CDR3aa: CASSEFGGSYNEQFF
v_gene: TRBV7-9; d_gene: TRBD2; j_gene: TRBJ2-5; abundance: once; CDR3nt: TGTGCCAGCAGCTTAGCTAGCGGGAGGGTTCTAGAGACCCAGTACTTC; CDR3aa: CASSLASGRVLETQYF
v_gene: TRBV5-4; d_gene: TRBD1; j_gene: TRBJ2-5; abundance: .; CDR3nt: TGTGCCAGCGCCCGAAGTGGGACAGGCACTGAAGAGACCCAGTACTTC; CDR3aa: CASARSGTGTEETQYF
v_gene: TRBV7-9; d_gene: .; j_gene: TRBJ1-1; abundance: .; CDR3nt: TGTGCCAGCAGCTTGCTTTGGGGAGGTGAAGCTTTCTTT; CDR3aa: CASSLLWGGEAFF
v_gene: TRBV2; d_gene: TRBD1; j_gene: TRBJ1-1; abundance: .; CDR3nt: TGTGCCAGCAGTAGACAGGGCCGGGTCACTGAAGCTTTCTTT; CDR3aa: CASSRQGRVTEAFF
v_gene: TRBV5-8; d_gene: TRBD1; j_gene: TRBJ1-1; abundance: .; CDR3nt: TGTGCCAGCAGCTTGTTAGGGGGCGGTAAGGCTGAAGCTTTCTTT; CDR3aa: CASSLLGGGKAEAFF
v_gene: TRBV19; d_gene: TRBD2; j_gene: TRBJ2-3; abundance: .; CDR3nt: TGTGCCAGTACCCGGGGGGTCGGGGGAGATACGCAGTATTTT; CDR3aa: CASTRGVGGDTQYF
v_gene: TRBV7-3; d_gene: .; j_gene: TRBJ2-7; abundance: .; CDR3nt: TGTGCCAGCAGCTTAACGGGCTTTACATACGAGCAGTACTTC; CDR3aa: CASSLTGFTYEQYF
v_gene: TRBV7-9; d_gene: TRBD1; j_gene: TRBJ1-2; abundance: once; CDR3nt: TGTGCCAGCAGCCCTGGACAGGGTAGGACCTTC; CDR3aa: CASSPGQGRTF
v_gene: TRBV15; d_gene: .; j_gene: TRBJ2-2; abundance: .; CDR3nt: TGTGCCACCAGCAGAGTACTACAGGGTACCGGGGAGCTGTTTTTT; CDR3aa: CATSRVLQGTGELFF
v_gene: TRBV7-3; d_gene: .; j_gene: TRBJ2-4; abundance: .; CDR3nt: TGTGCCAGCATACGACTGGGCAAAAACATTCAGTACTTC; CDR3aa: CASIRLGKNIQYF
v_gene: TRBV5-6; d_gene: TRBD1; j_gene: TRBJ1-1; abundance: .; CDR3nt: TGTGCCAGCAGCCACCGGACAGGGAGGAACACTGAAGCTTTCTTT; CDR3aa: CASSHRTGRNTEAFF
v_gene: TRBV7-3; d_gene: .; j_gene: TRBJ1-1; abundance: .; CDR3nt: TGTGCCAGCAGCTTATTTTCAAACACTGAAGCTTTCTTT; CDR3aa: CASSLFSNTEAFF
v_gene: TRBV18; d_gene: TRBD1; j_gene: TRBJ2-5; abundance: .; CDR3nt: TGTGCCAGCTCACCAGGGACAGGGGCCGGGGAGACCCAGTACTTC; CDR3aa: CASSPGTGAGETQYF
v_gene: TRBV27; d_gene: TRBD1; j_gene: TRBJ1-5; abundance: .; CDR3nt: TGTGCCAGCAGCCCACGGACAGGGGGGTGGCAGCCCCAGCATTTT; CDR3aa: CASSPRTGGWQPQHF
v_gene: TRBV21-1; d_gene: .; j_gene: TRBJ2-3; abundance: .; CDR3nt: TGTGCCCCTAAGCGGGAGTGGGTCCCAGATACGCAGTATTTT; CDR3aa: CAPKREWVPDTQYF
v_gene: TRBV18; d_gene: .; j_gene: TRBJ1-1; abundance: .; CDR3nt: TGTGCCAGCTCACCTGAACGGGATAAGAACACTGAAGCTTTCTTT; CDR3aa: CASSPERDKNTEAFF
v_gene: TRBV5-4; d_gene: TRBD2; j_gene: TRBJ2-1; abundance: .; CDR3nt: TGTGCCAGCAGCTTGGATCCGACTAGCGGTTACAATGAGCAGTTCTTC; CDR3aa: CASSLDPTSGYNEQFF
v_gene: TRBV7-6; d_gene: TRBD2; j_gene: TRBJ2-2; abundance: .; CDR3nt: TGTGCCAGCAGCATCCTAGCGGGGGGGAACACCGGGGAGCTGTTTTTT; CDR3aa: CASSILAGGNTGELFF
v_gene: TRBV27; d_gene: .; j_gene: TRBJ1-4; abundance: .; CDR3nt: TGTGCCAGCAGTCGGAAGGGAGCTAATGAAAAACTGTTTTTT; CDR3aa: CASSRKGANEKLFF
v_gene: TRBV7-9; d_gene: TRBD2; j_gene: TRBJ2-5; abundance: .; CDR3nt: TGTGCCAGCAGCTTAGGACTAGCGGGAACAGAGACCCAGTACTTC; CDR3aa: CASSLGLAGTETQYF
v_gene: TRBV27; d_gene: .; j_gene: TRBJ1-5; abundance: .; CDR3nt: TGTGCCAGCAGTTCCAGGGCTTATAGCAATCAGCCCCAGCATTTT; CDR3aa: CASSSRAYSNQPQHF
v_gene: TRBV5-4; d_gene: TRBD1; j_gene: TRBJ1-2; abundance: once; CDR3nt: TGTGCCAGCAGCCCCACCCCAGGACAGGACCACTATGGCTACACCTTC; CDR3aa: CASSPTPGQDHYGYTF
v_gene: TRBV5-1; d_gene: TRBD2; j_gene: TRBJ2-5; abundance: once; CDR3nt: TGCGCCAGCAGCAGAACTAGCGGGGGGGCGTCACAGTACTTC; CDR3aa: CASSRTSGGASQYF
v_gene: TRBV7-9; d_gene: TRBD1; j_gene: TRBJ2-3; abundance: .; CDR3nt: TGTGCCAGCAGCTCCGAGGCGACAGGGGGCGCAGATACGCAGTATTTT; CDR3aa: CASSSEATGGADTQYF